This TCR beta chain was recovered during a study of CD4+ T cells in melanoma. Here immunoSEQ multiplex PCR was the method, and the copy in TCRdb shows in-frame clones only, minus some. Among some 6,800 clones listed, 45% to 55% were seen once. The CDR3 is 15 amino acids. V was pared by 6 bases and J by 3 bases, with 10 bases of the junction left unmatched. Germline CDR1 reads LGHNT; CDR2 reads FRNRAP. The source material was cells from a culture (not recorded whether cultured in vitro). The chain employs TRBV12-5 and TRBJ1-2, with TRBD1 matching 7 bases. This TCR derives from a human donor with melanoma. The CDR3 DNA reads as TGTGCTAGTGGGCGTCGGACAGGCGCTGACTATGGCTACACCTTC. Its translation is CASGRRTGADYGYTF.